The 10 T cell receptor beta chains given below trace back to one sample, sequenced in a study of long-term antiretroviral therapy in people with HIV. Sequencing used immunoSEQ v3.0 at survey level. Measured with immunoSEQ multiplex PCR; TCRdb has only the in-frame clones, and not every one. Among 48,000 or so clones, about 86% were seen once, and the ten largest hold under 3.5%. Sequencing used unsorted PBMCs, obtained 0.8 years after starting antiretroviral therapy. The receptors shown here come from a woman younger than 30 with HIV.

This chain links TRBV5-1 with TRBJ2-7; tentatively, D is TRBD1 or TRBD2 (6 bases each). V shed 0 bases and J shed 5 bases, with 12 bases lying between them. From germline, CDR1 is SGHRS and CDR2 YFSETQ. CDR3 length equals 14 residues. CDR3 DNA: TGCGCCAGCAGCTTGGGGGGGGCGTTCGACGAGCAGTACTTC. It specifies CASSLGGAFDEQYF.

This sequence joins TRBV5-1 and TRBJ2-1; a possible D gene is TRBD1 (5 bases). From germline, CDR1 is SGHRS and CDR2 YFSETQ. This CDR3 has 15 residues. The V and J ends lost 1 base and 2 bases respectively, with 10 bases between them. The CDR3 DNA is TGCGCCAGCAGCTTGCGACAGAATGCCTACAATGAGCAGTTCTTC. Its protein is CASSLRQNAYNEQFF.

Comment on this clone: One junction end does not reproduce the germline sequence, and a read error may be involved. V gene TRBV7-7 combines with J gene TRBJ2-7; the match to TRBD2 covers 12 bases. Germline CDR1 is SSHAT and CDR2 is FNYEAQ (reference sequence). The CDR3 runs 14 residues. CDR3 region: CASSYPSGRGEQYF. CDR3 DNA sequence: TGTGCTAGCAGCTATCCTAGCGGGAGGGGAGAGCAGTACTTC.

This clone was counted between two and nine times. The chain couples TRBV5-4 to TRBJ1-2; the match to TRBD1 covers 8 bases. CDR1 SGHNT and CDR2 YYREEE come from the germline V gene (reference sequence). J was trimmed by 6 bases and V by 4 bases; bases with no gene match: 14. This CDR3 comprises 16 residues. CDR3 amino acids: CASSLTWGDRGNGYTF. For the CDR3, the DNA is TGTGCCAGCAGCCTCACCTGGGGAGACAGGGGAAATGGCTACACCTTC.

This clone appeared a single time. The rearrangement joins TRBV5-6 to TRBJ2-5, with D possibly TRBD2 on 6 matching bases. The CDR3 runs to 14 residues. Germline V gene data show CDR1 as SGHDT and CDR2 as YYEEEE. V dropped 0 bases and J dropped 5 bases, with 11 bases sitting between them. CDR3 DNA sequence: TGTGCCAGCAGCTTGGTACGGAGGGGTGAGACCCAGTACTTC. This gives the protein CASSLVRRGETQYF. Full variable domain (outside the CDR3, taken from reference TRBV5-6 and TRBJ2-5): DAGVTQSPTHLIKTRGQQVTLRCSPKSGHDTVSWYQQALGQGPQFIFQYYEEEERQRGNFPDRFSGHQFPNYSSELNVNALLLGDSALYLCASSLVRRGETQYFGPGTRLLVL.

The chain uses TRBV2 and TRBJ2-1, with unresolved D. The CDR3 contains 14 residues. Germline V gene data show CDR1 as SNHLY and CDR2 as FYNNEI. V dropped 8 bases and J dropped 0 bases, with 11 bases sitting between them. The CDR3 protein is CASGRLGSYNEQFF. The CDR3 bases are TGTGCCAGCGGGCGCCTGGGCTCCTACAATGAGCAGTTCTTC.

This rearrangement joins TRBV5-1 to TRBJ2-4, with 8 bases fitting TRBD2. Germline lookup yields CDR1 SGHRS and CDR2 YFSETQ. The CDR3 runs 17 residues. The V gene end was trimmed by 0 bases and the J gene end by 2 bases; junction bases not matched to a gene: 7. In DNA, the CDR3 is TGCGCCAGCAGCTTGGCGCTTAGCGGGACCCCCAAAAACATTCAGTACTTC. Protein: CASSLALSGTPKNIQYF.

The chain uses TRBV11-1 and TRBJ2-7; D ambiguous. The germline CDR1 and CDR2 sequences are SGHAT and FQDESV (reference sequence). Deletions cut 5 bases from V and 2 bases from J, with 10 bases between. The CDR3 covers 13 residues. The CDR3 loop reads CASSDPPAYEQYF. The DNA of the CDR3 is TGTGCCAGCAGCGACCCTCCGGCCTACGAGCAGTACTTC.

This clone was seen only a few times. The chain carries TRBV4-1 and TRBJ1-2; unclear D gene. The germline V gene has CDR1 MGHRA and CDR2 YSYEKL. Trimming took off 0 bases at V and 0 bases at J, with 8 bases between the two ends. The CDR3 runs 15 residues. CDR3 amino acids: CASSQEGLTNYGYTF. CDR3 DNA sequence: TGCGCCAGCAGCCAAGAAGGGCTAACTAACTATGGCTACACCTTC.

The table lists this clone with a count of one. The genes are TRBV27 and TRBJ1-5; TRBD1 agrees at 7 bases. Germline loops: CDR1 MNHEY, CDR2 SMNVEV (reference sequence). This CDR3 spans 15 amino acids. V dropped 5 bases and J dropped 2; count of bases not matched to a gene: 6. CDR3 DNA sequence: TGTGCCAGCAGTCCTCAGGGGGTTGGCAATCAGCCCCAGCATTTT. Protein sequence: CASSPQGVGNQPQHF.